This entry lists 17 T cell receptor beta chains sequenced from one sample in a study of cytomegalovirus exposure and HLA in healthy donors. The study ran its PCR with 60 Vbeta and 13 Jbeta primers. Method: immunoSEQ multiplex PCR; TCRdb's copy keeps in-frame clones and lacks some. The repertoire holds about 76,000 clones, with 75% to 85% as singletons. Sequences were obtained from PBMCs. Receptor source: a woman aged 30 to 39 in good health and CMV-seronegative.

The chain uses TRBV9 and TRBJ2-3; D remains ambiguous. The CDR3 is 13 residues long. The ends were cut back, 1 base at V and 6 bases at J, with 9 bases in the middle. Per germline, CDR1 SGDLS and CDR2 YYNGEE. In nucleotides, the CDR3 is TGTGCCAGCAGCGTATCGGTCGAGGATACGCAGTATTTT. Its translation is CASSVSVEDTQYF. Drawing the rest from reference TRBV9 and TRBJ2-3, the complete variable domain is DSGVTQTPKHLITATGQRVTLRCSPRSGDLSVYWYQQSLDQGLQFLIQYYNGEERAKGNILERFSAQQFPDLHSELNLSSLELGDSALYFCASSVSVEDTQYFGPGTRLTVL.

The chain recombines TRBV27 with TRBJ2-7, with 9 bases fitting TRBD1. The germline V gene encodes CDR1 MNHEY and CDR2 SMNVEV (reference sequence). This CDR3 is 15 amino acids long. The V gene end was trimmed by 5 bases and the J gene end by 2 bases; junction bases not matched to a gene: 7. The CDR3 sequence is CASSPGTGSTYEQYF. DNA of the CDR3: TGTGCCAGCAGTCCCGGGACAGGGTCCACCTACGAGCAGTACTTC.

The rearrangement links TRBV6-5 to TRBJ2-1; 7 bases line up with TRBD1. Looked up from germline, CDR1 is MNHEY and CDR2 is SVGAGI. V shed 2 bases, J shed 8 bases, and the junction held 12 bases outside the gene matches. The CDR3 loop spans 16 amino acids. Written as DNA, the CDR3 is TGTGCCAGCAGTTACAGGGACAGTGGGGCCCTCCATGAGCAGTTCTTC. Translated: CASSYRDSGALHEQFF.

The V and J genes are TRBV9 and TRBJ2-1; tentative D call: TRBD1 (5 bases). CDR1 is SGDLS and CDR2 is YYNGEE in the germline V gene. V was clipped by 3 bases and J by 10 bases, with 17 bases between them. The CDR3 is 14 residues long. CDR3 in DNA: TGTGCCAGCAGCGAGAACGTCAGGGATCGCGAGCAGTTCTTC. The encoded protein is CASSENVRDREQFF.

The chain joins TRBV30 to TRBJ2-1; D uncertain. The germline V and J ends were trimmed by 4 bases and 6 bases, with 7 bases remaining between them. CDR3 length equals 11 residues. CDR1 and CDR2 from the germline V gene are GTSNPN and SVGIG (reference sequence). The CDR3 here is CAWILFNEQFF. The DNA of the CDR3 is TGTGCCTGGATATTATTCAATGAGCAGTTCTTC.

The chain recombines TRBV27 with TRBJ2-1; 9 nucleotides match TRBD2. Per the germline V gene, CDR1 is MNHEY and CDR2 is SMNVEV (reference sequence). V trimming: 8 bases; J trimming: 2 bases; junction bases outside the gene matches: 10. The CDR3 consists of 16 residues. The CDR3 loop is CASQAGGLAPYNEQFF. CDR3 nucleotide sequence: TGTGCCAGCCAGGCGGGAGGACTAGCGCCCTACAATGAGCAGTTCTTC.

The chain combines TRBV5-4 with TRBJ2-2; D is ambiguous. The V and J ends lost 0 bases and 4 bases respectively, with 4 bases between them. This CDR3 contains 13 residues. Germline V CDR1 and CDR2: SGHNT, YYREEE (reference sequence). The CDR3 spells CASSLGVTGELFF. DNA of the CDR3: TGTGCCAGCAGCTTGGGAGTCACCGGGGAGCTGTTTTTT.

V and J are TRBV28 and TRBJ2-5; D might be TRBD2 (7 bases). V was clipped by 3 bases and J by 5 bases, with 16 bases between them. Germline V gene sequence: CDR1 MDHEN, CDR2 SYDVKM. This CDR3 has 15 amino acids. This CDR3 is CASSFSEGGRETQYF. CDR3 DNA: TGTGCCAGCAGTTTTAGTGAGGGGGGGAGGGAGACCCAGTACTTC.

The chain couples TRBV18 to TRBJ1-5, with 8 bases fitting TRBD1. With V trimmed by 3 bases and J by 2 bases, 0 bases remained unmatched. CDR3 size: 14 residues. Germline values: CDR1 KGHSH, CDR2 LQKENI. CDR3 DNA sequence: TGTGCCAGCTCACCGGACAGGGGCAATCAGCCCCAGCATTTT. It specifies CASSPDRGNQPQHF.

The rearrangement uses TRBV27 and TRBJ2-7; 7 positions agree with TRBD1. Germline V CDR1 and CDR2: MNHEY, SMNVEV (reference sequence). V was clipped by 6 bases and J by 0 bases; unmatched bases: 5. The CDR3 length is 14 residues. In DNA, the CDR3 is TGTGCCAGCAGGCTACAGGGGAGCTCCTACGAGCAGTACTTC. Its protein is CASRLQGSSYEQYF.

The chain uses TRBV7-9 and TRBJ2-5; 9 nucleotides line up with TRBD2. The CDR3 covers 16 residues. V lost 1 base and J lost 5; bases outside the gene matches: 8. Germline values: CDR1 SEHNR, CDR2 FQNEAQ (reference sequence). The CDR3 region is CASSLEGGRAGETQYF. CDR3 DNA: TGTGCCAGCAGCTTAGAAGGCGGGAGGGCCGGGGAGACCCAGTACTTC. The variable domain in full, with the rest retrieved from reference TRBV7-9 and TRBJ2-5, is DTGVSQNPRHKITKRGQNVTFRCDPISEHNRLYWYRQTLGQGPEFLTYFQNEAQLEKSRLLSDRFSAERPKGSFSTLEIQRTEQGDSAMYLCASSLEGGRAGETQYFGPGTRLLVL.

This chain connects TRBV7-9 to TRBJ1-4; D may be TRBD1 (6 bases). CDR1 and CDR2 from the germline V gene are SEHNR and FQNEAQ (reference sequence). Deletions cut 4 bases from V and 7 bases from J, with 13 bases between. This CDR3 is built from 14 residues. CDR3 sequence reads: CASSYPGEGEKLFF. In DNA, the CDR3 is TGTGCCAGCAGCTACCCAGGGGAGGGTGAAAAACTGTTTTTT.

The chain is built from TRBV7-9 and TRBJ2-7; TRBD1 matches 9 bases. Germline CDR1 and CDR2: SEHNR and FQNEAQ (reference sequence). Trimming took 5 bases from V and 7 from J; bases not matched to a gene: 9. CDR3 length: 14 amino acids. The CDR3 region is CASSGGTGPYEQYF. DNA for the CDR3: TGTGCCAGCAGCGGGGGGACAGGGCCTTATGAGCAGTACTTC. Complete variable domain (other parts from reference TRBV7-9 and TRBJ2-7): DTGVSQNPRHKITKRGQNVTFRCDPISEHNRLYWYRQTLGQGPEFLTYFQNEAQLEKSRLLSDRFSAERPKGSFSTLEIQRTEQGDSAMYLCASSGGTGPYEQYFGPGTRLTVT.

This clone appeared once. The J gene is TRBJ1-1, the V gene TRBV6-6; TRBD1 matches at 10 bases. The V gene's germline CDR1 is MNHNY and CDR2 SVGAGI (reference sequence). This CDR3 contains 16 residues. The junction had 7 bases not matched to a gene; V was cut back by 6 bases and J by 0 bases. CDR3 sequence reads: CASRRDRGQLNTEAFF. DNA for the CDR3: TGTGCCAGCAGGAGGGACAGGGGCCAACTGAACACTGAAGCTTTCTTT.

This clone was counted a single time. CDR3 in amino acids: CATSPVRDLSNQPQHF. The CDR3 DNA is TGTGCCACCTCACCCGTTCGGGACTTGAGCAATCAGCCCCAGCATTTT. The rearrangement links TRBV10-3 to TRBJ1-5; weak D call: TRBD1 (5 bases). The germline V gene encodes CDR1 ENHRY and CDR2 SYGVKD. The CDR3 extends over 16 amino acids. V lost 10 bases and J lost 1, with 20 bases in between.

DNA of the CDR3: TGTGCCAGCAGCTTAATAGAGGCCACGGAGACCCAGTACTTC. Translating it yields CASSLIEATETQYF. The J gene is TRBJ2-5, the V gene TRBV5-6; D call uncertain. V was pared by 2 bases and J by 5 bases, with 13 bases between. CDR1 and CDR2 (germline): SGHDT, YYEEEE. The CDR3 runs to 14 residues.

CDR3 in amino acids: CASSVDGGSAYEQYF. The CDR3 nucleotides read TGTGCCAGCAGCGTAGATGGCGGGAGTGCCTACGAGCAGTACTTC. J is TRBJ2-7 and V is TRBV9, with 7 bases identical to TRBD2. The germline CDR1 and CDR2 sequences are SGDLS and YYNGEE. The CDR3 runs to 15 residues. V was pared by 0 bases and J by 2 bases, with 5 bases of the junction left unmatched.